Listed below are T cell receptor beta chains from one sample, sequenced in a study of cytomegalovirus exposure and HLA in healthy donors. Sequenced by immunoSEQ multiplex PCR; TCRdb stores in-frame clones only, minus some. The top ten hold roughly 1.6% of the sample, which has about 190,000 clones, roughly 79% seen once. Sequenced material: PBMCs. The receptor set was obtained from a young woman in good health and CMV-seronegative. The CDR3 runs from the conserved cysteine through the conserved F or W. The D gene is left open where the match is weak. Expanded clones are given a class, and other clones once, few, many or no size at all.

J gene | D gene | V gene | clone size | CDR3 DNA | CDR3 protein
TRBJ1-5 | TRBD1 | TRBV18 | few | TGTGCCAGCTCACCCGGACAGGTACATCAGCCCCAGCATTTT | CASSPGQVHQPQHF
TRBJ2-3 | TRBD2 | TRBV28 | - | TGTGCCAGCAGTCCCCCTAGCGGGAGTCTGAGAGATACGCAGTATTTT | CASSPPSGSLRDTQYF
TRBJ2-4 | - | TRBV28 | few | TGTGCCACCGTCCTAGGGGGAGCCAAAAACATTCAGTACTTC | CATVLGGAKNIQYF
TRBJ1-4 | TRBD1 | TRBV15 | many | TGTGCCACCAGCAGAGGGGACAGTATTAATGAAAAACTGTTTTTT | CATSRGDSINEKLFF
TRBJ1-2 | - | TRBV6-5 | - | TGTGCCAGCAGCCCGACAGGCGCGTCATATGGCTACACCTTC | CASSPTGASYGYTF
TRBJ1-4 | - | TRBV6-5 | - | TGTGCCAGCAGTTCCCTCTCGGGGGAGAATGAAAAACTGTTTTTT | CASSSLSGENEKLFF
TRBJ1-2 | TRBD1 | TRBV18 | - | TGTGCCAGCTCACCCCCCGAGAGGGACAGCTATAACTTC | CASSPPERDSYNF
TRBJ1-6 | - | TRBV27 | - | TGTGCCAGCAGTTTTTCGGTGGGCAGTACTTCACCCCTCCACTTT | CASSFSVGSTSPLHF
TRBJ1-4 | TRBD1 | TRBV4-3 | - | TGCGCCAGCAGCCAAGGGGAGAGACAGGGCGTCGCCCGGCAAAAACTGTTTTTT | CASSQGERQGVARQKLFF
TRBJ1-6 | - | TRBV4-2 | once | TGTGCCAGCAGCCAAGGCAGGGCAGTTACATCACCCCTCCACTTT | CASSQGRAVTSPLHF
TRBJ2-1 | TRBD2 | TRBV4-2 | - | TGTGCCAGCAGCCAAGATTCCCAAGCGGGATACTACAATGAGCAGTTCTTC | CASSQDSQAGYYNEQFF
TRBJ1-3 | TRBD1 | TRBV19 | few | TGTGCCAGTAGCCGGGACAGGGCTACCATAGGAAACACCATATATTTT | CASSRDRATIGNTIYF
TRBJ2-1 | TRBD1 | TRBV29-1 | few | TGCAGCGTTACTAAGGACAGGGCCAGTGAGCAGTTCTTC | CSVTKDRASEQFF
TRBJ1-6 | - | TRBV6-5 | once | TGTGCCAGCAGTTATACCAGAAATTCACCCCTCCACTTT | CASSYTRNSPLHF
TRBJ2-5 | TRBD2 | TRBV7-2 | - | TGTGCCAGCAGCACAAGACTAGCGGGAGGGCCAGAGACCCAGTACTTC | CASSTRLAGGPETQYF
TRBJ1-2 | TRBD1 | TRBV5-1 | - | TGCGCCAGCAGCTTGGTAGGGACAGGGACGTTTTTCAACTATGGCTACACCTTC | CASSLVGTGTFFNYGYTF
TRBJ1-3 | - | TRBV19 | - | TGTGCCAGTGCAGGGACACTCTCTGGAAACACCATATATTTT | CASAGTLSGNTIYF
TRBJ1-1 | TRBD1 | TRBV27 | - | TGTGCCAGCAGTTACGCACGGACAGGGACCACTGAAGCTTTCTTT | CASSYARTGTTEAFF
TRBJ2-3 | TRBD1 | TRBV27 | - | TGTGCCAGCAGTTGGGGCTTGACAGGGAAGTTCACAGATACGCAGTATTTT | CASSWGLTGKFTDTQYF
TRBJ1-4 | TRBD1 | TRBV5-1 | - | TGCGCCAGCAGCTTGGAAACAGGGGGTTGGGAAAAACTGTTTTTT | CASSLETGGWEKLFF
TRBJ2-7 | - | TRBV7-8 | - | TGTGCCAGCAGCTTAGAGGGACAATCCTACGAGCAGTACTTC | CASSLEGQSYEQYF
TRBJ2-1 | - | TRBV19 | - | TGTGCCAGTAGTCCATGGGACTCCTCCTCCTACAATGAGCAGTTCTTC | CASSPWDSSSYNEQFF
TRBJ2-1 | - | TRBV19 | - | TGTGCCAGTAGTACCCTCGGACTACTCCTGGAAAATGAGCAGTTCTTC | CASSTLGLLLENEQFF
TRBJ2-3 | - | TRBV2 | once | TGTGCCAGCAGTGAGACCCGGGACATCCGCACAGATACGCAGTATTTT | CASSETRDIRTDTQYF